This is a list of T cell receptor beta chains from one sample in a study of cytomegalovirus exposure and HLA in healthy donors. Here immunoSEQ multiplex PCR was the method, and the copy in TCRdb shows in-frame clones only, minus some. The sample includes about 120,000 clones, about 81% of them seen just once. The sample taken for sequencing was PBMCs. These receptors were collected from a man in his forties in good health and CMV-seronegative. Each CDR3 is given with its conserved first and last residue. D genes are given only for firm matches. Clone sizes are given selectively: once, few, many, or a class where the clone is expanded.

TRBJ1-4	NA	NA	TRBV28	TGTGCCAGCAGACAGCAGGCTAATGAAAAACTGTTTTTT	CASRQQANEKLFF
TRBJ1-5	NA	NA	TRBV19	TGTGCCAGTAGACATCTGCGAGGAGGAGGAGGACAGCCCCAGCATTTT	CASRHLRGGGGQPQHF
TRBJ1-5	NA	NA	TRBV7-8	TGTGCCAGCAGCTTAGCGCAGGGAATACCTGGGCAGACTTTT	CASSLAQGIPGQTF
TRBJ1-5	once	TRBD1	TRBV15	TGTGCCACAAGGGGACAGGGGGCTTTATATCAGCCCCAGCATTTT	CATRGQGALYQPQHF
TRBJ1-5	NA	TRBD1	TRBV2	TGTGCCAGCAGTCCACAGGGGAGAAATCAGCCCCAGCATTTT	CASSPQGRNQPQHF
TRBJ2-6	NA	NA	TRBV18	TGTGCCAGCTCACCATGGACGAAACGACAGGCCAGCGGGGCCAACGTCCTGACTTTC	CASSPWTKRQASGANVLTF
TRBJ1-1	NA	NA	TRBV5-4	TGTGCCAGCAGCCGGGACATTACTGAAGCTTTCTTT	CASSRDITEAFF
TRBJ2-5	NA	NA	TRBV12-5	TGTGCTAGTGCCTTGGGTAGGGGAAAAGAGACCCAGTACTTC	CASALGRGKETQYF
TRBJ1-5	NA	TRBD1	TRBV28	TGTGCCAGCAGTTTAGGGGGACAGCTATCTCAGCCCCAGCATTTT	CASSLGGQLSQPQHF
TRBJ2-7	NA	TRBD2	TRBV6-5	TGTGCCAGCAGTTACGGGGCGGGACTAGGATCGCTTGAGCAGTACTTC	CASSYGAGLGSLEQYF
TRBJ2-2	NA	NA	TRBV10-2	TGCGCCAGCCGACACCAGAACACCGGGGAGCTGTTTTTT	CASRHQNTGELFF
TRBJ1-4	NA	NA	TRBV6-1	TGTGCCAGCAGTGAAGCGCTTGCGAACTACCGAAAACTGTTTTTT	CASSEALANYRKLFF
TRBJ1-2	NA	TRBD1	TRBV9	TGTGCCAGCAGCGCCCGGACAGGGTCGAACTATGGCTACACCTTC	CASSARTGSNYGYTF
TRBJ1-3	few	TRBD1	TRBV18	TGTGCCAGCAGGACGGACAGGGTTGGAAACACCATATATTTT	CASRTDRVGNTIYF
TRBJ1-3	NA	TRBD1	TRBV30	TGTGCCTGGACCCGAGACAGGGCCTCTGGAAACACCATATATTTT	CAWTRDRASGNTIYF
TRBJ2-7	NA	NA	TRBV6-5	TGTGCCAGCAGTTCCCCCTTTTCAGGGGGGAACTACGAGCAGTACTTC	CASSSPFSGGNYEQYF
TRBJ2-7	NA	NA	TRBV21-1	TGTGCCAGCAGCGGGACAATCCTTGGTCGCGGGAGTTACGAGCAGTACTTC	CASSGTILGRGSYEQYF
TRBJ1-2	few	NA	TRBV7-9	TGTTCCAGCAGCTTAGGCTCGGCAGGGCACTATGGCTACACCTTC	CSSSLGSAGHYGYTF
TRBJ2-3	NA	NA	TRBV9	TGTGCCAGCAGCGTGGCTAGCGCAGATACGCAGTATTTT	CASSVASADTQYF
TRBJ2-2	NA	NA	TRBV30	TGTGCCTGGGCCGGGACTTGGACCGGGGAGCTGTTTTTT	CAWAGTWTGELFF
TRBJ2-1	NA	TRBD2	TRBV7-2	TGTGCCAGCAGCTTAGCGATTAGCGGGGGGGCCTATGAGCAGTTCTTC	CASSLAISGGAYEQFF
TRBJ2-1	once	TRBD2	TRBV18	TGTGCCAGCTCATCTAGCGGGTATGAGCAGTTCTTC	CASSSSGYEQFF
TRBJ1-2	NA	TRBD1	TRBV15	TGTGCCACCAGCAGAGGACGGACAGGGGAGAACTATGGCTACACCTTC	CATSRGRTGENYGYTF
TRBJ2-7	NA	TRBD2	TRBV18	TGTGCCAGCTCACTAACGGGACTAGCGGGGGGGCAGAACTACGAGCAGTACTTC	CASSLTGLAGGQNYEQYF
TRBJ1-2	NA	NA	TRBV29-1	TGCAGCGTCGAAGGGGGAGGGTCTGGAGGCTATGGCTACACCTTC	CSVEGGGSGGYGYTF
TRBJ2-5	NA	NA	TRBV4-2	TGTGCCAGCAGCCGGGCGGAGGGGATGGGCCAAGAGACCCAGTACTTC	CASSRAEGMGQETQYF
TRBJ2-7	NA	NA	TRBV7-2	TGTGCCAGCAGTCCCACCAGGCAAGAGCAGTACTTC	CASSPTRQEQYF
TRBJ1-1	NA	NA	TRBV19	TGTGCCAGTAGTATTACGCAGGGAATGAACACTGAAGCTTTCTTT	CASSITQGMNTEAFF
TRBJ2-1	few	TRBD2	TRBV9	TGTGCCAGCAGCGTAACCGGGGGGCTAGCGGGACACTCCTACAATGAGCAGTTCTTC	CASSVTGGLAGHSYNEQFF
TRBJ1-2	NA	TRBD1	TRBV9	TGTGCCAGTGATAGACAGGGGCAGGGCTACACCTTC	CASDRQGQGYTF
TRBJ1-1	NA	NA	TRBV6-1	TGTGCCAGCAAATTTGGCAGGGCCAACACTGAAGCTTTCTTT	CASKFGRANTEAFF
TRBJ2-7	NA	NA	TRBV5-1	TGCGCCAGCAGCCCGGGACTCCACGCCAACTCCTACGAGCAGTACTTC	CASSPGLHANSYEQYF
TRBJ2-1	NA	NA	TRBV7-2	TGTGCCAGCAGTGAGAGGCCCAATGAGCAGTTCTTC	CASSERPNEQFF
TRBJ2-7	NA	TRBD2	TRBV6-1	TGTGCCAGCAGTGATATAAGGCGGGAGCGGTCATACGAGCAGTACTTC	CASSDIRRERSYEQYF
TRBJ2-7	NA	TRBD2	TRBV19	TGTGCCAGTAGAGACCCCGGGACTAGTCCATACGAGCAGTACTTC	CASRDPGTSPYEQYF
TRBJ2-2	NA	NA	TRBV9	TGTGCCAGCAGCGTAGCCAGTTACACCGGGGAGCTGTTTTTT	CASSVASYTGELFF
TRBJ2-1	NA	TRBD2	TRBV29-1	TGCAGCGCTATAACTAGCGGGGAGCAGTTCTTC	CSAITSGEQFF
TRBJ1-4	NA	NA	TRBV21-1	TGTGCCAGCAGACCGGGACAGTTGGGCTTAGATGAAAAACTGTTTTTT	CASRPGQLGLDEKLFF
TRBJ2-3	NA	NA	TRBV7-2	TGTGCCACCTCTGCAGGGGCTAGCACAGATACGCAGTATTTT	CATSAGASTDTQYF
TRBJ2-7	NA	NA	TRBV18	TGTGCCAGCTCAATCAGGCAGAGCTCCTACGAGCAGTACTTC	CASSIRQSSYEQYF
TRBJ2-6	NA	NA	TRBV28	TGTGCCAGCAGTCAAGGGGACTTCGGGAGGGCCAACGTCCTGACTTTC	CASSQGDFGRANVLTF
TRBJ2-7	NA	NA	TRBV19	TGTGCCAGTAGTATAGTTGAGGGCGTAGGAGCCGAGCAGTACTTC	CASSIVEGVGAEQYF
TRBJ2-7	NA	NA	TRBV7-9	TGTGCCAGCAGCTTAGACTCGGCAGGTCCCTACGAGCAGTACTTC	CASSLDSAGPYEQYF
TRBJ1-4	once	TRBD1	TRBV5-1	TGCGCCAGCAGCCGGACAGGCGAAACTGGTGAAAAACTGTTTTTT	CASSRTGETGEKLFF
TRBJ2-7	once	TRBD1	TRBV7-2	TGTGCCAGCAGCCTGGGACAGAACTACGAGCAGTACTTC	CASSLGQNYEQYF
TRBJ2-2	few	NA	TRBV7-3	TGTGCCAGCGGGCAGGCTCGGACCGGGGAGCTGTTTTTT	CASGQARTGELFF
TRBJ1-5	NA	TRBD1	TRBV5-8	TGTGCCAGCAGCTTGGGGGTGACAGGGACCAATCAGCCCCAGCATTTT	CASSLGVTGTNQPQHF
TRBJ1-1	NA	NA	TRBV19	TGTGCCAGTAGACCCGCCGGGGGGAGTATAACTGAAGCTTTCTTT	CASRPAGGSITEAFF
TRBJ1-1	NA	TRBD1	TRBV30	TGTGCCTGGTCACGAACAGGGGGCACTGAAGCTTTCTTT	CAWSRTGGTEAFF
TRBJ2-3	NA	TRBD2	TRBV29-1	TGCAGCGTTGAAGTGGCGGGGGCAGATACGCAGTATTTT	CSVEVAGADTQYF
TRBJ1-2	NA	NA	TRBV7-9	TGTGCCAGCAGCTCAACGACAGAGCCCTATGGCTACACCTTC	CASSSTTEPYGYTF
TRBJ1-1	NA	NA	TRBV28	TGTGCCAGCAGAGTAGTCGGGACTGAAGCTTTCTTT	CASRVVGTEAFF
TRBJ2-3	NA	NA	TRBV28	TGTGCCAGCACCGACAGCCAAATAGATACGCAGTATTTT	CASTDSQIDTQYF
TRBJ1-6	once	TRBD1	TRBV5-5	TGTGCCAGCAGCAGAGGACAGGGACTTAATTCACCCCTCCACTTT	CASSRGQGLNSPLHF
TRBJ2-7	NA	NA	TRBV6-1	TGTGCCAGCAGTGAAGCGCCTACAGGGATCGAGCAGTACTTC	CASSEAPTGIEQYF
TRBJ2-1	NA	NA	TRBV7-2	TGTGCCAGCAAATCCCCCACAAGCTCCTACAATGAGCAGTTCTTC	CASKSPTSSYNEQFF
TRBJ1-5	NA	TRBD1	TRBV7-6	TGTGCCAGCAGCGCCTTACAGGGGGCAAATCAGCCCCAGCATTTT	CASSALQGANQPQHF
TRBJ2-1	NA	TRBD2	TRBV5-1	TGCGCCAGCTGGACTAGCGGGGGGGCCCATGAGCAGTTCTTC	CASWTSGGAHEQFF
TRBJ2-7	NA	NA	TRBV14	TGTGCCAGCAGCCAAGTGACGGGACAAGTCGAGCAGTACTTC	CASSQVTGQVEQYF
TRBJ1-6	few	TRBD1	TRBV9	TGTGCCAGCAGCGTACAGGGGGGTGGGACCCTCCACTTT	CASSVQGGGTLHF